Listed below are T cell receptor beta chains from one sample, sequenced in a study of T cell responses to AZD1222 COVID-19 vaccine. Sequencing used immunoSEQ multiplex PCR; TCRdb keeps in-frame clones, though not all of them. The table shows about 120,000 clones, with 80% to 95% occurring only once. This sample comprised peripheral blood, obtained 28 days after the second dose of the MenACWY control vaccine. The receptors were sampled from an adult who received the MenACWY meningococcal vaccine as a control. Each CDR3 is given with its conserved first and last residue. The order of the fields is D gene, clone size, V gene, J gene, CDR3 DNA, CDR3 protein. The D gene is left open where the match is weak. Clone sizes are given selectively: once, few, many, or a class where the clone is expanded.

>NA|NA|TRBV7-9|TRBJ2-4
TGTGCCAGCAGCTCTGGACGGCCGTTCATCCTAGCCAAAAACATTCAGTACTTC
CASSSGRPFILAKNIQYF
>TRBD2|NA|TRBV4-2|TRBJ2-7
TGTGCCAGCAGCCAAAATAGCGGGAGCGGTGGCTACGAGCAGTACTTC
CASSQNSGSGGYEQYF
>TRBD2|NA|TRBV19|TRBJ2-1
TGTGCCAGTAGTACGACTAGCGGTAACTACAATGAGCAGTTCTTC
CASSTTSGNYNEQFF
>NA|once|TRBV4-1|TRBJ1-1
TGCGCCAGCAGCCCGGTCGGGATGAACACTGAAGCTTTCTTT
CASSPVGMNTEAFF
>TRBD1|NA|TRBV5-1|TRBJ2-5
TGCGCCAGCAGCGGGACAGGGCAAGAGACCCAGTACTTC
CASSGTGQETQYF
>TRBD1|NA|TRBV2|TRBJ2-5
TGTGCCAGCAGTGCTCATGGGACAGGAACGGAGACCCAGTACTTC
CASSAHGTGTETQYF
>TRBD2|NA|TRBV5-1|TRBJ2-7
TGCGCCAGCAGGCTCGCGGGGGGTGACTACGAGCAGTACTTC
CASRLAGGDYEQYF
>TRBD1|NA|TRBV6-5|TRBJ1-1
TGTGCCAGCAGTTACACAAACAGGGGGCGAAAAGCTTTCTTT
CASSYTNRGRKAFF
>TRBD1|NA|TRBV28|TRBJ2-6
TGTGCCAGCAGTTTAGGACAGGAAATCTCTGGGGCCAACGTCCTGACTTTC
CASSLGQEISGANVLTF
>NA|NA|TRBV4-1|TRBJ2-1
TGCGCCAGCAGCCAAGATCCGGACCCCTACAATGAGCAGTTCTTC
CASSQDPDPYNEQFF
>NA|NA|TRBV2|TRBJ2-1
TGTGCCAGCGCTCGTGAGGATGAGCAGTTCTTC
CASAREDEQFF
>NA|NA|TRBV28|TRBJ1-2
TGTGCCAGCGGAGAGTATAACTATGGCTACACCTTC
CASGEYNYGYTF
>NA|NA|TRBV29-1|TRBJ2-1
TGCAGCATCCGGGGACAGGGAAGGTCTAGCGGGATGTTTAGCCATGAGCAGTTCTTC
CSIRGQGRSSGMFSHEQFF
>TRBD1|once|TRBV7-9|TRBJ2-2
TGTGCCAGCAGCACCGACAGGGACACCGGGGAGCTGTTTTTT
CASSTDRDTGELFF
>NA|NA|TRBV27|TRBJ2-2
TGTGCCAGCAGTTTTGGAGGGGGCAGACAGAACACCGGGGAGCTGTTTTTT
CASSFGGGRQNTGELFF
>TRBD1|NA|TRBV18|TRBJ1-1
TGTGCCAGCTCACCACAGGGGGCTGACACTGAAGCTTTCTTT
CASSPQGADTEAFF
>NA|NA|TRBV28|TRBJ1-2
TGTGCCAGCAGTTTATTCGGATATGGCTACACCTTC
CASSLFGYGYTF
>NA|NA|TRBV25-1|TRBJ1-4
TGTGCCAGCAGTGCGCTGCAGGACAGTAATGAAAAACTGTTTTTT
CASSALQDSNEKLFF
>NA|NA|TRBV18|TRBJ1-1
TGTGCCAGCTCAACTGACAGGTTTGTGGCTGAAGCTTTCTTT
CASSTDRFVAEAFF
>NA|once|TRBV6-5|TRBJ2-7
TGTGCCAGCAGTTGGACAGACTTGCACTACGAGCAGTACTTC
CASSWTDLHYEQYF
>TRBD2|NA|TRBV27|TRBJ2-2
TGTGCCAGCAATAAGGGACTAGCGGTTTCCGGGGAGCTGTTTTTT
CASNKGLAVSGELFF
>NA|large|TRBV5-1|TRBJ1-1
TGCGCCAGCAGACAGGGTGGAGGAAACACTGAAGCTTTCTTT
CASRQGGGNTEAFF
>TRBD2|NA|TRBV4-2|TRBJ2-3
TGTGCCAGCAGCCAAGTAGCGGGGAGCACAGATACGCAGTATTTT
CASSQVAGSTDTQYF